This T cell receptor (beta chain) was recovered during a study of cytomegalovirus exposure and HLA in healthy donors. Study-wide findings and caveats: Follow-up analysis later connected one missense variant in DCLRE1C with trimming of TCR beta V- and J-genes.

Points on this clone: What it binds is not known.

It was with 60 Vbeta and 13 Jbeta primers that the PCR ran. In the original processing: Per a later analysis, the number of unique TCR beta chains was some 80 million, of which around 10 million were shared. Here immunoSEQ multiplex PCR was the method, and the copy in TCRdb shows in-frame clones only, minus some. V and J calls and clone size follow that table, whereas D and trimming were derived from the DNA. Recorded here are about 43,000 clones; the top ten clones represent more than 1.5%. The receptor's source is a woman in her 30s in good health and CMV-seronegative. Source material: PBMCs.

The chain's CDR3 is CSANRGRVPTDTQYF. CDR3 DNA sequence: TGCAGCGCAAACAGGGGGCGAGTCCCCACAGATACGCAGTATTTT. The chain uses TRBV29-1 and TRBJ2-3; 9 bases map to TRBD1. The CDR3 has 15 residues. The V gene's germline CDR1 is SQVTM and CDR2 ANQGSEA. Trimming cost V 7 bases and J 2 bases; bases outside gene matches: 10.